This is a list of T cell receptor beta chains from one sample in a study of a mutant IDH1 vaccine in newly diagnosed glioma. These TCRs are of unknown antigen specificity. Some clones are missing from TCRdb's copy, which holds only in-frame ones; the method was immunoSEQ multiplex PCR. The repertoire holds roughly 52,000 clones, with 80% to 85% as singletons. The sequenced sample was PBMCs, obtained from a glioma patient whose treatment included an IDH1 peptide vaccine. These receptors were taken from a woman aged 18 to 35 with glioma. Both conserved end residues are part of each CDR3. Each record gives: J gene, clone size, D gene, V gene, CDR3 length, CDR3 protein, CDR3 DNA. D genes are given only for firm matches. Some rows mark clone size as missing; the rest say once, few, many or name a class of expanded clone.

TRBJ2-1	NA	TRBD1	TRBV10-1	15	CASSEPGQIDNEQFF	TGCGCCAGCAGTGAACCGGGACAGATCGACAATGAGCAGTTCTTC
TRBJ1-1	once	NA	TRBV29-1	12	CSVDLVNTEAFF	TGCAGCGTTGATCTGGTGAACACTGAAGCTTTCTTT
TRBJ2-7	NA	NA	TRBV29-1	15	CSVAPQDGSSYEQYF	TGCAGCGTTGCCCCCCAGGACGGAAGCTCCTACGAGCAGTACTTC
TRBJ1-3	few	TRBD1	TRBV2	16	CASNALDRGPGNTIYF	TGTGCCAGCAACGCCTTAGACAGGGGACCTGGAAACACCATATATTTT
TRBJ1-1	NA	NA	TRBV6-5	13	CASRSSMNTEAFF	TGTGCCAGCAGGTCCTCTATGAACACTGAAGCTTTCTTT
TRBJ1-1	NA	NA	TRBV4-2	20	CASSLGSGQWSGESGTEAFF	TGTGCCAGCAGCCTGGGCTCTGGTCAATGGTCGGGGGAGTCGGGCACTGAAGCTTTCTTT
TRBJ1-5	NA	TRBD1	TRBV7-6	15	CASSLVPGGTQPQHF	TGTGCCAGCAGCTTAGTTCCAGGGGGCACTCAGCCCCAGCATTTT
TRBJ1-1	NA	NA	TRBV27	15	CASSLDRGAYSEAFF	TGTGCCAGCAGTTTGGATCGGGGGGCCTACTCTGAAGCTTTCTTT
TRBJ2-7	NA	NA	TRBV6-6	13	CASSYSEAYEQYF	TGTGCCAGCAGTTACTCGGAAGCCTACGAGCAGTACTTC
TRBJ2-3	NA	TRBD2	TRBV5-4	16	CASSLGLAVTADTQYF	TGTGCCAGCAGCCTGGGACTAGCGGTGACCGCAGATACGCAGTATTTT
TRBJ2-1	NA	NA	TRBV5-6	15	CASSLRAGPYNEQFF	TGTGCCAGCAGCTTGAGGGCAGGGCCTTACAATGAGCAGTTCTTC
TRBJ1-5	NA	NA	TRBV7-2	14	CASSLQGYVTPQHF	TGTGCCAGCAGCTTACAGGGGTATGTGACGCCCCAGCATTTT
TRBJ1-1	NA	TRBD1	TRBV9	14	CASSYRQGGTEAFF	TGTGCCAGCAGCTACAGACAGGGAGGCACTGAAGCTTTCTTT
TRBJ2-7	NA	NA	TRBV4-3	14	CASSPNTGDYEQYF	TGCGCCAGCAGCCCCAACACTGGGGACTACGAGCAGTACTTC
TRBJ2-7	NA	TRBD1	TRBV6-1	13	CASSAGQTYEQYF	TGTGCCAGCAGTGCGGGACAGACCTACGAGCAGTACTTC
TRBJ2-7	NA	TRBD2	TRBV5-1	16	CASSLLPSGGTYEQYF	TGCGCCAGCAGCTTGTTACCTAGCGGGGGTACCTACGAGCAGTACTTC
TRBJ1-3	NA	NA	TRBV5-4	14	CASSLGVQGNTIYF	TGTGCCAGCAGCTTGGGGGTACAAGGAAACACCATATATTTT
TRBJ1-1	NA	TRBD1	TRBV7-3	14	CASSLLAGQSEAFF	TGTGCCAGCAGCTTATTGGCGGGACAGAGTGAAGCTTTCTTT
TRBJ1-2	few	NA	TRBV9	9	CASSPGYTF	TGTGCCAGCAGCCCGGGCTACACCTTC
TRBJ2-7	once	TRBD1	TRBV7-9	14	CASSLEGTGAEQYF	TGTGCCAGCAGCTTAGAAGGGACAGGGGCCGAGCAGTACTTC
TRBJ1-4	few	NA	TRBV19	14	CASSPSTTNEKLFF	TGTGCCAGTAGCCCCTCGACAACTAATGAAAAACTGTTTTTT
TRBJ2-7	NA	TRBD2	TRBV4-1	15	CASSQVTSGTYEQYF	TGCGCCAGCAGCCAAGTTACTAGCGGAACCTACGAGCAGTACTTC
TRBJ1-4	NA	NA	TRBV5-6	15	CASSLAPGRDQKLFF	TGTGCCAGCAGCTTAGCGCCCGGAAGGGATCAAAAACTGTTTTTT
TRBJ1-2	NA	NA	TRBV7-2	14	CASSLARPPGGYTF	TGTGCCAGCAGCTTAGCACGGCCGCCGGGCGGGTACACCTTC
TRBJ2-6	once	TRBD2	TRBV6-4	15	CASSELAGGANVLTF	TGTGCCAGCAGTGAATTAGCGGGGGGGGCCAACGTCCTGACTTTC
TRBJ2-7	once	NA	TRBV7-2	13	CASSGEGGYEQYF	TGTGCCAGCAGCGGGGAAGGGGGCTACGAGCAGTACTTC
TRBJ2-5	once	NA	TRBV18	13	CASSPGTQETQYF	TGTGCCAGCTCACCTGGGACCCAAGAGACCCAGTACTTC
TRBJ2-6	NA	NA	TRBV15	17	CATSRVGPGSGANVLTF	TGTGCCACCAGCAGAGTGGGACCAGGGTCAGGGGCCAACGTCCTGACTTTC
TRBJ2-3	NA	NA	TRBV7-9	16	CASSPTGGIRADTQYF	TGTGCCAGCAGCCCGACGGGGGGCATTCGAGCAGATACGCAGTATTTT
TRBJ1-2	NA	NA	TRBV5-6	14	CASSRPAGDYGYTF	TGTGCCAGCAGCAGGCCGGCGGGGGACTATGGCTACACCTTC
TRBJ1-2	few	NA	TRBV7-9	14	CASSTLGHPYGYTF	TGTGCCAGCAGCACCCTCGGACATCCCTATGGCTACACCTTC
TRBJ2-7	NA	TRBD2	TRBV13	17	CASSFSARLAGPLEQYF	TGTGCCAGCAGCTTCTCTGCCCGACTAGCGGGACCCCTCGAGCAGTACTTC
TRBJ1-1	NA	NA	TRBV25-1	14	CASSLDLGGTEAFF	TGTGCCAGCAGTTTGGACCTGGGAGGCACTGAAGCTTTCTTT
TRBJ2-4	NA	TRBD1	TRBV5-4	15	CASSVDRSGKNIQYF	TGTGCCAGCAGCGTGGACAGGTCGGGCAAAAACATTCAGTACTTC
TRBJ2-7	NA	NA	TRBV4-1	15	CASSQPPGGTYEQYF	TGCGCCAGCAGCCAGCCCCCCGGGGGAACGTACGAGCAGTACTTC
TRBJ2-3	NA	NA	TRBV6-5	16	CASSSRRGSTLLTQYF	TGTGCCAGCAGTTCCCGCAGGGGTAGTACCTTGTTGACGCAGTATTTT
TRBJ2-1	NA	NA	TRBV30	15	CAWSALLGGKHEQFF	TGTGCCTGGAGTGCCCTGCTGGGGGGCAAACATGAGCAGTTCTTC
TRBJ2-1	NA	NA	TRBV9	13	CASQDDLYNEQFF	TGTGCCAGTCAGGATGATCTTTACAATGAGCAGTTCTTC
TRBJ2-2	NA	TRBD2	TRBV9	18	CASSVGPQFREDPGELFF	TGTGCCAGCAGCGTAGGGCCCCAATTCCGGGAGGACCCCGGGGAGCTGTTTTTT
TRBJ1-5	NA	NA	TRBV27	17	CASRTGTPKRGNQPQHF	TGTGCCAGCAGAACAGGGACACCGAAGCGCGGCAATCAGCCCCAGCATTTT
TRBJ2-1	once	NA	TRBV2	11	CASSYHGEQFF	TGTGCCAGCAGTTACCATGGTGAGCAGTTCTTC
TRBJ2-7	NA	NA	TRBV5-4	14	CASSLAGETYEQYF	TGTGCCAGCAGCTTGGCGGGAGAAACCTACGAGCAGTACTTC
TRBJ1-5	NA	TRBD1	TRBV7-2	15	CASSQQGTRDQPQHF	TGTGCCAGCAGCCAACAGGGGACAAGGGATCAGCCCCAGCATTTT
TRBJ1-1	NA	NA	TRBV7-9	14	CASSSPTGNTEAFF	TGTGCCAGCAGCTCTCCCACTGGGAACACTGAAGCTTTCTTT
TRBJ2-5	NA	TRBD1	TRBV6-5	15	CASSAGQGWGETQYF	TGTGCCAGCAGTGCCGGACAGGGGTGGGGAGAGACCCAGTACTTC
TRBJ2-5	once	NA	TRBV7-9	14	CASGPYTGRETQYF	TGTGCCAGCGGGCCGTACACAGGGAGGGAGACCCAGTACTTC
TRBJ1-2	NA	TRBD1	TRBV29-1	14	CSVEGTGANYGYTF	TGCAGCGTTGAAGGGACAGGGGCTAACTATGGCTACACCTTC
TRBJ2-1	NA	TRBD1	TRBV6-5	15	CASSYSTGDYNEQFF	TGTGCCAGCAGTTACTCAACAGGGGATTACAATGAGCAGTTCTTC
TRBJ1-5	once	NA	TRBV5-1	15	CASSLEGLSNQPQHF	TGCGCCAGCAGCTTGGAAGGGCTTAGCAATCAGCCCCAGCATTTT
TRBJ1-3	NA	TRBD1	TRBV13	16	CASSLANRGRGNTIYF	TGTGCCAGCAGCTTAGCTAACAGGGGCAGGGGAAACACCATATATTTT
TRBJ2-2	NA	NA	TRBV6-6	13	CASSGAGTGELFF	TGTGCCAGCAGCGGAGCCGGGACCGGGGAGCTGTTTTTT